Here is one TCR beta chain with its context. Its antigen remains unknown. Samples underwent the assay at deep level. Each subset's genomic DNA was shared equally among a number of immunoSEQ plates. Study processing details: Filtering differed for immunoSEQ, which gave only junction sequences without quality scores. Libraries were prepared by immunoSEQ multiplex PCR; TCRdb keeps only in-frame clonotypes and omits some of them. The DNA gave D and trimming, while V, J and clone size come from that table. The sample contains around 700,000 clones, about 90% of which appear only once. The data belong to a study of shared clonotypes between healthy human individuals. Regarding the study as a whole: Clonotype sharing across donors was expected to vary with sequencing depth.

Trimming removed 0 bases at V and 8 bases at J, with 11 bases between. Germline CDR1 reads MNHNY; CDR2 reads SVGAGI (reference sequence). CDR3 size: 14 residues. CD45RO negativity and positive selection for CCR7 defined naive CD8 cells, a population that excluded terminally differentiated effector memory CD45RA+ cells. The chain joins TRBV6-6 to TRBJ2-1, with a possible D match to TRBD2 (6 bases). Sequenced material: naive CD8+ T cells sorted from blood. The sequence was obtained from a young man in good health. The CDR3 loop is CASSYSLAEHEQFF. CDR3 bases: TGTGCCAGCAGTTACTCATTAGCGGAGCATGAGCAGTTCTTC.